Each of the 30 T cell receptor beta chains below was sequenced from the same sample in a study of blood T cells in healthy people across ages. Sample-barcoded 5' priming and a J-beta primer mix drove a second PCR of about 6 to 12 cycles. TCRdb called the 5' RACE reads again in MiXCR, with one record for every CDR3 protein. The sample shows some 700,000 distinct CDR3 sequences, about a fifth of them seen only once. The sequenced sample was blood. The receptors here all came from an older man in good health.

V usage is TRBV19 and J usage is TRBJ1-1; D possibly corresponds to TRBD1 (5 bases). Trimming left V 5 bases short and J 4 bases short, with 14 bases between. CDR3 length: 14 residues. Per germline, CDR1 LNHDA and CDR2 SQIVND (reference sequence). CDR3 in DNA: TGTGCCAGTAGTCGCGCGGGGGTAGGCACTGAAGCTTTCTTT. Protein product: CASSRAGVGTEAFF.

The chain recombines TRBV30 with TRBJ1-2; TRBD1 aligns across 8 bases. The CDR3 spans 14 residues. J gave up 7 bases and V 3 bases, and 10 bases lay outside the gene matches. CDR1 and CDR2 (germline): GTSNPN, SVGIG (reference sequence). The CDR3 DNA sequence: TGTGCCTGGAGCCCTACTAGGACAGGGACTGGCTACACCTTC. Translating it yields CAWSPTRTGTGYTF.

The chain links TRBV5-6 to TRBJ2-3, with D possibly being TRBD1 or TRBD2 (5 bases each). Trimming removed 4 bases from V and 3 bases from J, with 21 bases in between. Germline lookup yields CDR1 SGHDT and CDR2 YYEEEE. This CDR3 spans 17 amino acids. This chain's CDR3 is CASSAFLGVSGTDTQYF. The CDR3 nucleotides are TGTGCCAGCAGCGCCTTTTTGGGGGTGAGTGGGACAGATACGCAGTATTTT.

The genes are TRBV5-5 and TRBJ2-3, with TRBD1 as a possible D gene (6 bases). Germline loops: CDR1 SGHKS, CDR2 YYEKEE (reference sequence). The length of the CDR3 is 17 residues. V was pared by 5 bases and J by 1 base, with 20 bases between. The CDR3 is CASRSLVGTPRTDTQYF. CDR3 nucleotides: TGTGCCAGCAGGAGCTTGGTCGGGACACCACGCACAGATACGCAGTATTTT.

The CDR3 is CASSLLVAGVNEQFF. In DNA, the CDR3 is TGTGCCAGCAGCTTACTCGTAGCGGGAGTCAATGAGCAGTTCTTC. The V call is TRBV6-2 or TRBV6-3, the J call TRBJ2-5, with 9 bases that match TRBD2. The end of the DNA fits TRBJ2-1 better, so the J call may be wrong. This CDR3 is 15 amino acids long. Germline values: CDR1 MNHEY, CDR2 SVGEGT.

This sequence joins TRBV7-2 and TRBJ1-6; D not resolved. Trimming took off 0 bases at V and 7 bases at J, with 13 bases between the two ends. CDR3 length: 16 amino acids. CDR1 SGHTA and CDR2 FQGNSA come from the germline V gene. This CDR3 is CASSLALGQPNSPLHF. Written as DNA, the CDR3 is TGTGCCAGCAGCTTAGCCCTTGGGCAGCCGAATTCACCCCTCCACTTT. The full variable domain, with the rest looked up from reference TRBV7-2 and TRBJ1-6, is GAGVSQSPSNKVTEKGKDVELRCDPISGHTALYWYRQSLGQGLEFLIYFQGNSAPDKSGLPSDRFSAERTGGSVSTLTIQRTQQEDSAVYLCASSLALGQPNSPLHFGNGTRLTVT.

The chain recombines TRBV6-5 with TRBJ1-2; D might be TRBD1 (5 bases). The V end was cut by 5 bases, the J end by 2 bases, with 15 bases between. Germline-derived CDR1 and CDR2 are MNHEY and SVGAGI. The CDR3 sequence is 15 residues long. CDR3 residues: CASSPRGTVNYGYTF. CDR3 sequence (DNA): TGTGCCAGCAGTCCACGGGGGACGGTGAACTATGGCTACACCTTC.

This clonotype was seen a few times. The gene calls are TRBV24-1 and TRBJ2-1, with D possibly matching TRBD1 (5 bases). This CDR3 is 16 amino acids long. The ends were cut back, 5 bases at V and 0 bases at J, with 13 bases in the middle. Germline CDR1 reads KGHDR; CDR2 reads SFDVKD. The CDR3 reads CATSAWGSSSYNEQFF. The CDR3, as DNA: TGTGCCACCAGTGCCTGGGGCTCAAGCTCCTACAATGAGCAGTTCTTC.

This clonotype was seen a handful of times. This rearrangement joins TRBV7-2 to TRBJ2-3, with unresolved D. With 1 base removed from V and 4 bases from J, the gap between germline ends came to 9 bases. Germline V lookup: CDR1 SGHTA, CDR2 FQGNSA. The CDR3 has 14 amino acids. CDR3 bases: TGTGCCAGCAGCTTAGGAACATTACCAGATACGCAGTATTTT. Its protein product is CASSLGTLPDTQYF.

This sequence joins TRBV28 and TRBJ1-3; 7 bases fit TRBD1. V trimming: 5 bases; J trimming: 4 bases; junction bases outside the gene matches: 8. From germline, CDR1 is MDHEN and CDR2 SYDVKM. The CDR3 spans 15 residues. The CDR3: CASSLRGFLGNTIYF. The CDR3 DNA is TGTGCCAGCAGTCTCAGGGGGTTTTTAGGAAACACCATATATTTT. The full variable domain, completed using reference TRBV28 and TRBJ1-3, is DVKVTQSSRYLVKRTGEKVFLECVQDMDHENMFWYRQDPGLGLRLIYFSYDVKMKEKGDIPEGYSVSREKKERFSLILESASTNQTSMYLCASSLRGFLGNTIYFGEGSWLTVV.

CDR3 amino acids: CASNLQGAGNIQYF. The CDR3 coding sequence is TGTGCCAGCAATCTACAGGGGGCGGGAAACATTCAGTACTTC. The chain combines TRBV3-1 with TRBJ2-4; 9 nucleotides agree with TRBD1. Trimming took 7 bases from V and 6 from J; bases not matched to a gene: 7. Germline V gene data show CDR1 as LGHDT and CDR2 as YNNKEL (reference sequence). The CDR3 extends over 14 amino acids.

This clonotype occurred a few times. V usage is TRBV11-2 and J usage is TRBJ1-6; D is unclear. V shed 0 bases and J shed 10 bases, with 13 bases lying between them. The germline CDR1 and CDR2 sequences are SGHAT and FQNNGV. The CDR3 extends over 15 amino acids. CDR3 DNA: TGTGCCAGCAGCTTAGACCCCGAGGGCAGGTCACCCCTCCACTTT. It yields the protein CASSLDPEGRSPLHF.

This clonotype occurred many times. For the CDR3, the DNA is TGTGCCAGCAGTTACTCGAGGTTTACCGAGCAGTACGTC. It yields the protein CASSYSRFTEQYV. The rearrangement uses TRBV6-5 and TRBJ2-7; no firm D call. Germline loops: CDR1 MNHEY, CDR2 SVGAGI. V was clipped by 0 bases and J by 6 bases, with 9 bases between them. This CDR3 is built from 13 residues.

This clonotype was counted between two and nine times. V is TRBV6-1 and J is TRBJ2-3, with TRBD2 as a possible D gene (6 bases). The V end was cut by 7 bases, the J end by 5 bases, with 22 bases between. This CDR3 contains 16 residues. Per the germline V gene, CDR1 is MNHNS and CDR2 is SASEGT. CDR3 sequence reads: CASTPRRGGRGDTQYF. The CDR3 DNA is TGTGCCAGCACTCCACGGCGGGGCGGCCGTGGAGATACGCAGTATTTT.

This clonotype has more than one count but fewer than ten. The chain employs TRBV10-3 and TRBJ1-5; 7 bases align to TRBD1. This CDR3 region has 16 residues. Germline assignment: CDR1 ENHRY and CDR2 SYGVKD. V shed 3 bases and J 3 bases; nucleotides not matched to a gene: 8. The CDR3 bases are TGTGCCATCAGTGATCCCGACAGGGACCACAATCAGCCCCAGCATTTT. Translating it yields CAISDPDRDHNQPQHF.

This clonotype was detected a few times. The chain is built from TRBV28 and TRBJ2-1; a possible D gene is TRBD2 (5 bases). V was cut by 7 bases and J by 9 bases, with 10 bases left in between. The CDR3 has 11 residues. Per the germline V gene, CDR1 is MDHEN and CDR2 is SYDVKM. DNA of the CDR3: TGTGCCAGCATCGGGGTCGGTGAGCAGTTCTTC. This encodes CASIGVGEQFF. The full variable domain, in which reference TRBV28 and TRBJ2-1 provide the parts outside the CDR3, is DVKVTQSSRYLVKRTGEKVFLECVQDMDHENMFWYRQDPGLGLRLIYFSYDVKMKEKGDIPEGYSVSREKKERFSLILESASTNQTSMYLCASIGVGEQFFGPGTRLTVL.

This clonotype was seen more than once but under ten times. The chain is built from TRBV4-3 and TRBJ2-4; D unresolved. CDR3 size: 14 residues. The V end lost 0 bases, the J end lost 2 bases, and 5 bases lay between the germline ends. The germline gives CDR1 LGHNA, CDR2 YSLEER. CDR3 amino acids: CASSQEATKNIQYF. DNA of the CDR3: TGCGCCAGCAGCCAAGAGGCCACCAAAAACATTCAGTACTTC.

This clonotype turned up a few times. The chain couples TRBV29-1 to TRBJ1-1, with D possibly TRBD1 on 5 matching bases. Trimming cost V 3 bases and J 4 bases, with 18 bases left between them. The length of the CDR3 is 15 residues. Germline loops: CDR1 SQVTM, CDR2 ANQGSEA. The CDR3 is CSVEVGAPLGTEAFF. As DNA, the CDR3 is TGCAGCGTTGAGGTAGGGGCGCCCCTGGGCACTGAAGCTTTCTTT.

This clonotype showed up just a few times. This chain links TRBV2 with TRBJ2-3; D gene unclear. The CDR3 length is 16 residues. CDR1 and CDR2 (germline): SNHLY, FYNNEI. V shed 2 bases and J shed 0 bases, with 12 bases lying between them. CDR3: CASSEFGRSSTDTQYF. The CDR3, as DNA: TGTGCCAGCAGTGAATTTGGCAGATCTAGCACAGATACGCAGTATTTT.

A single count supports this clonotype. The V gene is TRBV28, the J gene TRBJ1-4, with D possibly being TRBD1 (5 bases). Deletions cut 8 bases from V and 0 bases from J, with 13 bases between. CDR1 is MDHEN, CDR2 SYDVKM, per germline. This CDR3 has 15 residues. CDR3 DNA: TGTGCCAGCGTGGAGGGGAGGGCAACTAATGAAAAACTGTTTTTT. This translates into CASVEGRATNEKLFF.

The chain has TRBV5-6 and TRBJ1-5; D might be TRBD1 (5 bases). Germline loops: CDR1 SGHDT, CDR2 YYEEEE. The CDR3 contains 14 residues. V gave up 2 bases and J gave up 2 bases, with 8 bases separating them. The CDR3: CASSFRGGNQPQHF. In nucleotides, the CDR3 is TGTGCCAGCAGCTTTAGGGGTGGCAATCAGCCCCAGCATTTT. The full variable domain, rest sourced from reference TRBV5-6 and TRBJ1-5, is DAGVTQSPTHLIKTRGQQVTLRCSPKSGHDTVSWYQQALGQGPQFIFQYYEEEERQRGNFPDRFSGHQFPNYSSELNVNALLLGDSALYLCASSFRGGNQPQHFGDGTRLSIL.

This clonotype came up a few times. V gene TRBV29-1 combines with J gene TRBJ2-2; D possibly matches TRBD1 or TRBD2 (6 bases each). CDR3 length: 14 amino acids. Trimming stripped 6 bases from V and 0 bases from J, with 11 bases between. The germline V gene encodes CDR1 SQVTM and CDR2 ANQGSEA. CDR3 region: CSVGGTTNTGELFF. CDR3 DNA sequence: TGCAGCGTCGGCGGGACAACGAACACCGGGGAGCTGTTTTTT.

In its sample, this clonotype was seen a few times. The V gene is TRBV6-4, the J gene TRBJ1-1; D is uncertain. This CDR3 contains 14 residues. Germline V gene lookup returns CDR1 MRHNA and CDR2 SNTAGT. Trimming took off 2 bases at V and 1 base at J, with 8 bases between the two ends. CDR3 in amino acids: CASSDRDSNTEAFF. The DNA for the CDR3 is TGTGCCAGCAGTGACAGGGATTCGAACACTGAAGCTTTCTTT.

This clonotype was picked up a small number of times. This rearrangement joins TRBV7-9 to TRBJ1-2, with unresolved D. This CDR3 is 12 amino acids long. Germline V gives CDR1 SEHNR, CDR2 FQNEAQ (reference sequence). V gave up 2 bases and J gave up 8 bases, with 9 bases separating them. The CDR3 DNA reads TGTGCCAGCAGCTTATCTCAAGAAGGCTACACCTTC. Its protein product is CASSLSQEGYTF.

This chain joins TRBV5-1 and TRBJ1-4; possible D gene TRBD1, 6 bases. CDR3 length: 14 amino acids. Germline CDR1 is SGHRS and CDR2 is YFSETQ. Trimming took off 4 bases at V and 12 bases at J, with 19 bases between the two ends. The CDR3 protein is CASSPGEARGELFF. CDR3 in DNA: TGCGCCAGCAGCCCAGGGGAAGCGCGGGGGGAACTGTTTTTT. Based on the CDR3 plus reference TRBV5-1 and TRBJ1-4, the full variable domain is KAGVTQTPRYLIKTRGQQVTLSCSPISGHRSVSWYQQTPGQGLQFLFEYFSETQRNKGNFPGRFSGRQFSNSRSEMNVSTLELGDSALYLCASSPGEARGELFFGSGTQLSVL.

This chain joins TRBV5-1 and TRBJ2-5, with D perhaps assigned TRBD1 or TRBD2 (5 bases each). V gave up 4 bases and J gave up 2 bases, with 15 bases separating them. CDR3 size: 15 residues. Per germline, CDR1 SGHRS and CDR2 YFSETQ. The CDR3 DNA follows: TGCGCCAGCAGCAGACTGGGGACGACACAAGAGACCCAGTACTTC. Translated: CASSRLGTTQETQYF.

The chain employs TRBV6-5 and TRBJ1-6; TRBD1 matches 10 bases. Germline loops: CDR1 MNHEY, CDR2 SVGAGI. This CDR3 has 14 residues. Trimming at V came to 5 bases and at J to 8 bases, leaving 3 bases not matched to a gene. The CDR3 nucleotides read TGTGCCAGCAGTGGGGACAGGGGTGATTCACCCCTCCACTTT. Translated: CASSGDRGDSPLHF.

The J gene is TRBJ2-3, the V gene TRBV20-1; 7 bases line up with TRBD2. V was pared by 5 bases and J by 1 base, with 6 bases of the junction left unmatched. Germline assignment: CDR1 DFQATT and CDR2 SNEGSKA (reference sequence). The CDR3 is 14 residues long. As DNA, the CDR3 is TGCAGTGCTCCGGCTAGCGGACGCACAGATACGCAGTATTTT. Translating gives CSAPASGRTDTQYF.

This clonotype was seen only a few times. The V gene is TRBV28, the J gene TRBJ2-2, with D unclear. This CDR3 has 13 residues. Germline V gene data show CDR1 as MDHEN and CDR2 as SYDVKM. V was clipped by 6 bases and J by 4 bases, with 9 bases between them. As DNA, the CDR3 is TGTGCCAGCAGGCCCGGTGGCACCGGGGAGCTGTTTTTT. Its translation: CASRPGGTGELFF.

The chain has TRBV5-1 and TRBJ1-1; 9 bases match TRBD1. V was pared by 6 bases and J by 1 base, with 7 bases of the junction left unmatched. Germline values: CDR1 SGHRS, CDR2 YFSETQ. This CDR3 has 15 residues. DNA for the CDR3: TGCGCCAGCACAACATTGGGACAGGGGAACACTGAAGCTTTCTTT. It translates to CASTTLGQGNTEAFF.